This T cell receptor beta chain was identified in a study of blood T cell repertoires in COVID-19 (dated by TCRdb to between 2020 and 2021). For the study in its entirety: Collaborator samples came from the United States, Italy and Spain and covered acute and convalescent phases of COVID-19. The material from the prospective study consisted of cDNA or gDNA derived from T cells, B-cell-depleted T cells, or PBMCs. Subjects who had been exposed to COVID-19, were actively infected with it, or had recovered from it provided the deeply sampled blood TCRbeta repertoires that made up the dataset. The repertoires were released in a freely available public database intended as a resource for research on the immune response to SARS-CoV-2. Samples were obtained from the ongoing ImmuneRACE study (first 160 participants) and from over 1,000 subjects provided by 6 global collaborators. Nearly every sample came with metadata listing a de-identified subject ID, COVID-19 status, age in years and sex. Where HLA class I and class II types were available, the types were taken from metadata supplied by the sample provider, not from assay-based typing. On the study overall, not on this receptor specifically: Clinical and demographic metadata were provided uncurated, with the amount varying by source and participant.

Points on this clone: Its antigen remains unidentified. No quality values exist for individual bases; no much larger clone is one base distant.

The CDR1 and CDR2 encoded by the germline V gene (reference sequence) are LNHNV and YYDKDF. Including cysteine and phenylalanine, the CDR3 has 13 amino acids. Only the CDR3 region is kept as DNA, spanning 39 bases read in frame from base 1. The junction carries 3 bases between V and J, which are trimmed by 0 bases and 3 bases respectively. The immunoSEQ Assay, a bias-controlled multiplex PCR, was used to amplify TCRbeta CDR3 regions from genomic DNA. On the study's bioinformatics: The number of nucleated cells in each sample was estimated from the amplification of reference gene primers within the assay. Sequence reads were collapsed and filtered to measure the absolute abundance of every unique TCRbeta CDR3 rearrangement. Productive Simpson clonality was computed per sample as the square root of Simpson's diversity index over productive rearrangements. This immuneACCESS table, as held by TCRdb, lists in-frame sequences with V and J called but not all clones. Of the missing ones, under half trace to an unresolved V gene in checked studies; the others have no known cause. V and J calls and clone size follow that table, whereas D and trimming were derived from the DNA. This sample is represented by around 150,000 clones; 82% of them were singletons. Together, the top ten hold approximately 6.8% of the sample.

At one collaborating source in Seattle, patients were enrolled during active infection and were followed longitudinally through the course of disease. Collaborating institutions collected whole blood in K2EDTA tubes following their own protocols. For TCRbeta analysis, collaborator samples were shipped as frozen whole blood, as isolated PBMCs, or as DNA extracted from either sample type. The receptor was derived from a woman aged 40 to 50 with COVID-19, enrolled during active disease. The chain is made from TRBV15 and TRBJ2-1, with the D gene call left open. Sequenced: peripheral blood. The DNA is as follows: TGTGCCACCAGCAGAGATAGCTACAATGAGCAGTTCTTC. It encodes CATSRDSYNEQFF.